This is a list of T cell receptor beta chains from one sample in a study of T-cell reconstitution after alpha-beta-depleted transplantation in children. TCRdb redid the calling of the PCR reads with MiXCR, one entry per CDR3 protein. Seen here are 200,000 to 300,000 distinct CDR3 sequences, 20% to 30% observed once, and the top ten hold 2.6%. The sequenced sample was PBMCs, obtained before TCRalphabeta/CD19-depleted stem cell transplant. Receptors were obtained from a girl aged 2 to 10 with Fanconi anemia, due to receive a stem cell transplant. The CDR3 runs from the conserved cysteine through the conserved F or W. A D gene is named only where the DNA matches it firmly. Not all rows give a size; the values are once, few, many and, for expanded clones, a class.

V: TRBV2; J: TRBJ1-6; D: TRBD1; size: -; CDR3: CASRNRGTYNSPLHF; DNA: TGTGCCAGCAGGAACAGGGGAACCTATAATTCACCCCTCCACTTT
V: TRBV2; J: TRBJ2-1; D: TRBD1; size: -; CDR3: CASVRDSNSPPQFF; DNA: TGTGCCAGCGTCCGGGACAGCAACTCCCCACCGCAGTTCTTC
V: TRBV11-2; J: TRBJ2-2; D: -; size: few; CDR3: CASSLAGNANTGELFF; DNA: TGTGCCAGCAGCTTGGCGGGTAACGCGAACACCGGGGAGCTGTTTTTT
V: TRBV7-6; J: TRBJ2-5; D: -; size: -; CDR3: CASSFGRGQETQYF; DNA: TGTGCCAGCAGCTTTGGGCGTGGGCAAGAGACCCAGTACTTC
V: TRBV12-3/TRBV12-4; J: TRBJ2-1; D: TRBD2; size: few; CDR3: CASSLGSGSPAGEQFF; DNA: TGTGCCAGCAGTTTAGGTAGCGGGAGCCCAGCAGGTGAGCAGTTCTTC
V: TRBV20-1; J: TRBJ1-2; D: TRBD1; size: -; CDR3: CSARDMTGYSYGYTF; DNA: TGCAGTGCTAGAGATATGACAGGGTATTCCTATGGCTACACCTTC
V: TRBV29-1; J: TRBJ1-1; D: -; size: many; CDR3: CSARGQSPSQPSTEAFF; DNA: TGCAGCGCCAGAGGGCAGTCCCCGTCCCAACCGAGCACTGAAGCTTTCTTT
V: TRBV12-3/TRBV12-4; J: TRBJ2-5; D: -; size: many; CDR3: CASSFVGHFQETQYF; DNA: TGTGCCAGCAGTTTTGTTGGACATTTCCAAGAGACCCAGTACTTC
V: TRBV29-1; J: TRBJ2-7; D: -; size: few; CDR3: CSVESGRSEQYF; DNA: TGCAGCGTTGAATCTGGCCGATCCGAGCAGTACTTC
V: TRBV28; J: TRBJ2-2; D: -; size: -; CDR3: CASRRLRNTGELFF; DNA: TGTGCCAGCAGACGGCTTCGGAACACCGGGGAGCTGTTTTTT
V: TRBV12-3/TRBV12-4; J: TRBJ2-3; D: TRBD2; size: -; CDR3: CASGERAGANTQYF; DNA: TGTGCCAGCGGGGAAAGAGCGGGAGCAAATACGCAGTATTTT
V: TRBV3-1; J: TRBJ2-3; D: -; size: -; CDR3: CASSQGHQGTQYF; DNA: TGTGCCAGCAGCCAGGGACACCAGGGTACGCAGTATTTT
V: TRBV20-1; J: TRBJ2-7; D: TRBD1; size: many; CDR3: CSARGQGYEQYF; DNA: TGCAGTGCTAGAGGACAGGGCTACGAGCAGTACTTC
V: TRBV6-6; J: TRBJ2-3; D: -; size: many; CDR3: CASSSTGLGQYF; DNA: TGTGCCAGCAGTTCGACAGGTTTAGGGCAGTATTTT
V: TRBV20-1; J: TRBJ2-7; D: -; size: -; CDR3: CSASAIYEQYF; DNA: TGCAGTGCTAGCGCAATCTACGAGCAGTACTTC
V: TRBV29-1; J: TRBJ2-7; D: -; size: -; CDR3: CSAARAYEQYF; DNA: TGCAGCGCTGCGAGGGCCTACGAGCAGTACTTC
V: TRBV5-1; J: TRBJ1-2; D: -; size: few; CDR3: CASSLKRRQIYGYTF; DNA: TGCGCCAGCAGCTTGAAGAGGAGACAGATCTATGGCTACACCTTC
V: TRBV5-1; J: TRBJ2-1; D: TRBD1; size: few; CDR3: CASSLGPGLLKGANEQFF; DNA: TGCGCCAGCAGCTTGGGACCTGGATTACTAAAGGGGGCCAATGAGCAGTTCTTC
V: TRBV21-1; J: TRBJ1-2; D: -; size: few; CDR3: CASSKAYLNYGYTF; DNA: TGTGCCAGCAGCAAAGCCTACTTAAACTATGGCTACACCTTC
V: TRBV6-5; J: TRBJ2-7; D: -; size: many; CDR3: CASSYRAGLSYEQYF; DNA: TGTGCCAGCAGTTACAGGGCAGGCCTCTCCTACGAGCAGTACTTC
V: TRBV7-8; J: TRBJ1-5; D: TRBD1; size: few; CDR3: CASSLTTGSNQPQHF; DNA: TGTGCCAGCAGCTTAACGACAGGGTCCAATCAGCCCCAGCATTTT
V: TRBV11-1; J: TRBJ2-1; D: TRBD2; size: many; CDR3: CASSSKLAGAGAEQFF; DNA: TGTGCCAGCAGCTCAAAACTAGCGGGAGCCGGGGCTGAGCAGTTCTTC
V: TRBV28; J: TRBJ2-3; D: -; size: many; CDR3: CASSNPRGTDTQYF; DNA: TGTGCCAGCAGTAATCCACGAGGAACAGATACGCAGTATTTT
V: TRBV29-1; J: TRBJ2-5; D: -; size: many; CDR3: CSVERLSTGQETQYF; DNA: TGCAGCGTTGAAAGGTTAAGTACAGGCCAAGAGACCCAGTACTTC
V: TRBV20-1; J: TRBJ1-1; D: -; size: few; CDR3: CSARATLNTEAFF; DNA: TGCAGTGCTAGAGCGACTCTGAACACTGAAGCTTTCTTT
V: TRBV27; J: TRBJ1-2; D: -; size: few; CDR3: CASSLLDKGGGNYGYTF; DNA: TGTGCCAGCAGTTTATTGGACAAGGGGGGGGGAAACTATGGCTACACCTTC
V: TRBV29-1; J: TRBJ1-4; D: -; size: many; CDR3: CSVTGNEKLFF; DNA: TGCAGCGTTACAGGGAATGAAAAACTGTTTTTT
V: TRBV6-5; J: TRBJ2-3; D: TRBD1; size: few; CDR3: CASSYQTGSTDTQYF; DNA: TGTGCCAGCAGTTACCAGACAGGGAGCACAGATACGCAGTATTTT
V: TRBV6-1; J: TRBJ2-7; D: TRBD1; size: -; CDR3: CASSGDRDYEQYF; DNA: TGTGCCAGCAGCGGGGACAGGGACTACGAGCAGTACTTC
V: TRBV7-3; J: TRBJ2-1; D: TRBD2; size: -; CDR3: CASSLASGDYNEQFF; DNA: TGTGCCAGCAGCTTAGCTAGCGGGGACTACAATGAGCAGTTCTTC
V: TRBV9; J: TRBJ2-7; D: TRBD1; size: few; CDR3: CARETGEPYERYF; DNA: TGTGCCAGGGAGACAGGGGAACCCTACGAGCGGTACTTC
V: TRBV29-1; J: TRBJ2-7; D: TRBD2; size: -; CDR3: CSVGGRASYEQYF; DNA: TGCAGCGTTGGCGGGAGGGCATCCTACGAGCAGTACTTC
V: TRBV7-2; J: TRBJ2-1; D: TRBD2; size: few; CDR3: CASSRASGSRNEQFF; DNA: TGTGCCAGCAGCCGAGCAAGCGGGAGCCGCAATGAGCAGTTCTTC
V: TRBV29-1; J: TRBJ1-5; D: TRBD1; size: many; CDR3: CSAAAGGVNQPQHF; DNA: TGCAGCGCCGCGGCAGGGGGAGTCAATCAGCCCCAGCATTTT
V: TRBV27; J: TRBJ1-5; D: -; size: few; CDR3: CASSSISYSNQPQHF; DNA: TGTGCCAGCAGTTCGATTTCCTATAGCAATCAGCCCCAGCATTTT
V: TRBV29-1; J: TRBJ2-7; D: TRBD2; size: few; CDR3: CSGFSGSSYEQYF; DNA: TGCAGCGGGTTTAGCGGGAGCTCCTACGAGCAGTACTTC
V: TRBV5-1; J: TRBJ2-5; D: -; size: -; CDR3: CASMALETQYF; DNA: TGCGCCAGCATGGCTTTGGAGACCCAGTACTTC
V: TRBV29-1; J: TRBJ1-2; D: TRBD1; size: many; CDR3: CSVPGTGGAGYTF; DNA: TGCAGCGTGCCCGGGACAGGGGGCGCCGGCTACACCTTC
V: TRBV20-1; J: TRBJ2-3; D: TRBD1; size: few; CDR3: CSAVQGDTQYF; DNA: TGCAGTGCTGTACAGGGGGATACGCAGTATTTT
V: TRBV7-2; J: TRBJ2-5; D: -; size: few; CDR3: CASSLTAGETQYF; DNA: TGTGCCAGCAGTTTAACTGCGGGGGAGACCCAGTACTTC